Listed below are T cell receptor beta chains from one sample, sequenced in a study of blood T cell repertoires in COVID-19. This table comes from immunoSEQ multiplex PCR, and its TCRdb copy is limited to in-frame clones, with some not included. Here the sample spans roughly 42,000 clones, 80% to 90% being singletons. The sample comprised peripheral blood. These receptors were taken from a man aged 30 to 45 with active or convalescent COVID-19. CDR3s include the opening cysteine and the closing phenylalanine or tryptophan. A D gene is named only where the DNA matches it firmly. Some rows mark clone size as missing; the rest say once, few, many or name a class of expanded clone.

CDR3 DNA: TGTGCCAGTAGTCTCCTACTAGCGGCTACCTACAATGAGCAGTTCTTC; CDR3 protein: CASSLLLAATYNEQFF; J gene: TRBJ2-1; V gene: TRBV19; CDR3 length: 16; D gene: TRBD2; clone size: -
CDR3 DNA: TGTGCCAGCAGTTTCACCCCCGGGACAGGGAGGAATGAGCAGTTCTTC; CDR3 protein: CASSFTPGTGRNEQFF; J gene: TRBJ2-1; V gene: TRBV6-5; CDR3 length: 16; D gene: TRBD1; clone size: -
CDR3 DNA: TGTGCCAGCAGTTTATTAGGGACTCGACAAGAGACCCAGTACTTC; CDR3 protein: CASSLLGTRQETQYF; J gene: TRBJ2-5; V gene: TRBV28; CDR3 length: 15; D gene: -; clone size: -
CDR3 DNA: TGTGCCAGCTCACAAACGACTAGCGGGAGAAGTGGCTCCTACAATGAGCAGTTCTTC; CDR3 protein: CASSQTTSGRSGSYNEQFF; J gene: TRBJ2-1; V gene: TRBV18; CDR3 length: 19; D gene: TRBD2; clone size: -
CDR3 DNA: TGCGCCAGCAGCCCGGCGGGCGGCCAGAAGACCCAGTACTTC; CDR3 protein: CASSPAGGQKTQYF; J gene: TRBJ2-5; V gene: TRBV5-1; CDR3 length: 14; D gene: -; clone size: -
CDR3 DNA: TGTGCCAGCAGCCTTGGGACTCTGAGGGGTAAAAACATTCAGTACTTC; CDR3 protein: CASSLGTLRGKNIQYF; J gene: TRBJ2-4; V gene: TRBV3-1/TRBV3-2; CDR3 length: 16; D gene: -; clone size: -
CDR3 DNA: TGTGCCAGCACGGGGTCGTCCTACGAGCAGTACTTC; CDR3 protein: CASTGSSYEQYF; J gene: TRBJ2-7; V gene: TRBV6-5; CDR3 length: 12; D gene: -; clone size: -
CDR3 DNA: TGTGCCAGCAGCCCCGGGACAGCCACTGGAAACACCATATATTTT; CDR3 protein: CASSPGTATGNTIYF; J gene: TRBJ1-3; V gene: TRBV11-1; CDR3 length: 15; D gene: TRBD1; clone size: -
CDR3 DNA: TGTGCCAGTACCCGGGAGGCAACTAATGAAAAACTGTTTTTT; CDR3 protein: CASTREATNEKLFF; J gene: TRBJ1-4; V gene: TRBV19; CDR3 length: 14; D gene: -; clone size: -
CDR3 DNA: TGTGCCAGCAGCTTAGTAGCGGGGGGGATGGATACGCAGTATTTT; CDR3 protein: CASSLVAGGMDTQYF; J gene: TRBJ2-3; V gene: TRBV7-2; CDR3 length: 15; D gene: TRBD2; clone size: once
CDR3 DNA: TGTGCCAGCAGCACCTTGGGACAAGCCAATGAGCAGTTCTTC; CDR3 protein: CASSTLGQANEQFF; J gene: TRBJ2-1; V gene: TRBV7-3; CDR3 length: 14; D gene: -; clone size: -
CDR3 DNA: TGTGCCAGCAAGGCAGAAATGGGCGATACGCAGTATTTT; CDR3 protein: CASKAEMGDTQYF; J gene: TRBJ2-3; V gene: TRBV14; CDR3 length: 13; D gene: -; clone size: -
CDR3 DNA: TGCGCCAGCAGTCTTAGCGGGGGCCGCACAGATACGCAGTATTTT; CDR3 protein: CASSLSGGRTDTQYF; J gene: TRBJ2-3; V gene: TRBV10-1; CDR3 length: 15; D gene: TRBD2; clone size: -
CDR3 DNA: TGCAGTGCTACCTTCCTAGAGACCCAGTACTTC; CDR3 protein: CSATFLETQYF; J gene: TRBJ2-5; V gene: TRBV20-1; CDR3 length: 11; D gene: -; clone size: -
CDR3 DNA: TGTGCCATCAGTGAGTCCAGGGGGCAGGGCACTGAAGCTTTCTTT; CDR3 protein: CAISESRGQGTEAFF; J gene: TRBJ1-1; V gene: TRBV10-3; CDR3 length: 15; D gene: TRBD1; clone size: -
CDR3 DNA: TGTGCCAGTAGTAGGGACAGGGTCGGAAACTATGGCTACACCTTC; CDR3 protein: CASSRDRVGNYGYTF; J gene: TRBJ1-2; V gene: TRBV19; CDR3 length: 15; D gene: TRBD1; clone size: -
CDR3 DNA: TGTGCCAGCAGCTTCTGGCGGCGACAGACCCAGTACTTC; CDR3 protein: CASSFWRRQTQYF; J gene: TRBJ2-5; V gene: TRBV11-2; CDR3 length: 13; D gene: -; clone size: -
CDR3 DNA: TGTGCCTGGAGTTTGGGGACTAGCACAGATACGCAGTATTTT; CDR3 protein: CAWSLGTSTDTQYF; J gene: TRBJ2-3; V gene: TRBV30; CDR3 length: 14; D gene: -; clone size: -
CDR3 DNA: TGTGCCAGCTCAACCTATACAGGGGATACGCAGTATTTT; CDR3 protein: CASSTYTGDTQYF; J gene: TRBJ2-3; V gene: TRBV18; CDR3 length: 13; D gene: -; clone size: -
CDR3 DNA: TGTGCCAGCTCATCGGGACAGGGGAGCCTCTATGGCTACACCTTC; CDR3 protein: CASSSGQGSLYGYTF; J gene: TRBJ1-2; V gene: TRBV18; CDR3 length: 15; D gene: TRBD1; clone size: few
CDR3 DNA: TGTGCCAGCAGTCCCGGGGATGGTAGCAATCAGCCCCAGCATTTT; CDR3 protein: CASSPGDGSNQPQHF; J gene: TRBJ1-5; V gene: TRBV7-9; CDR3 length: 15; D gene: -; clone size: -
CDR3 DNA: TGTGCCAGCAGCCAAGGCTACAACAGGGAAAGGTATGGCTACACCTTC; CDR3 protein: CASSQGYNRERYGYTF; J gene: TRBJ1-2; V gene: TRBV3-1/TRBV3-2; CDR3 length: 16; D gene: -; clone size: once
CDR3 DNA: TGTGCCAGCAGCTTATGGGCGTCGAACACTGAAGCTTTCTTT; CDR3 protein: CASSLWASNTEAFF; J gene: TRBJ1-1; V gene: TRBV7-2; CDR3 length: 14; D gene: -; clone size: -
CDR3 DNA: TGTGCCAGCAGAGGACAGGGGGCCATCTATGGCTACACCTTC; CDR3 protein: CASRGQGAIYGYTF; J gene: TRBJ1-2; V gene: TRBV2; CDR3 length: 14; D gene: TRBD1; clone size: -
CDR3 DNA: TGTGCCAGCAGCCCCCGGGGGGTTCGGAACACCATATATTTT; CDR3 protein: CASSPRGVRNTIYF; J gene: TRBJ1-3; V gene: TRBV11-2; CDR3 length: 14; D gene: -; clone size: -
CDR3 DNA: TGTGCCAGCAGGGGTGGCCCAGGGGGTGGGTATGGCTACACCTTC; CDR3 protein: CASRGGPGGGYGYTF; J gene: TRBJ1-2; V gene: TRBV2; CDR3 length: 15; D gene: TRBD1; clone size: -
CDR3 DNA: TGTGCCAGCAGCGCTCAGTTAGCCACCGGGGAGCTGTTTTTT; CDR3 protein: CASSAQLATGELFF; J gene: TRBJ2-2; V gene: TRBV11-2; CDR3 length: 14; D gene: -; clone size: few
CDR3 DNA: TGTGCCAGCAGTTCGGGGAGATCAGCCCAGCATTTT; CDR3 protein: CASSSGRSAQHF; J gene: TRBJ1-5; V gene: TRBV6-5; CDR3 length: 12; D gene: -; clone size: few
CDR3 DNA: TGCGCCAGCAGCTCTCGGGCGGGATACAATGAGCAGTTCTTC; CDR3 protein: CASSSRAGYNEQFF; J gene: TRBJ2-1; V gene: TRBV5-1; CDR3 length: 14; D gene: -; clone size: -
CDR3 DNA: TGTGCCACCAGTGGAGACGGGGAGAGGTATGAGCAGTTCTTC; CDR3 protein: CATSGDGERYEQFF; J gene: TRBJ2-1; V gene: TRBV24-1; CDR3 length: 14; D gene: -; clone size: -
CDR3 DNA: TGTGCCAGCAGCCCGACAGGGAGCTACACCTTC; CDR3 protein: CASSPTGSYTF; J gene: TRBJ1-2; V gene: TRBV5-8; CDR3 length: 11; D gene: TRBD1; clone size: -
CDR3 DNA: TGTGCCAGCAGTGAATTTGGGGCCCCTGGCTACACCTTC; CDR3 protein: CASSEFGAPGYTF; J gene: TRBJ1-2; V gene: TRBV2; CDR3 length: 13; D gene: -; clone size: -
CDR3 DNA: TGTGCCAGCAGGCGACAGGGGGCGGAACAGCCCCAGCATTTT; CDR3 protein: CASRRQGAEQPQHF; J gene: TRBJ1-5; V gene: TRBV6-6; CDR3 length: 14; D gene: TRBD1; clone size: -
CDR3 DNA: TGCGCCAGCAGCCAAGAATATCGTATAAGCACAGATACGCAGTATTTT; CDR3 protein: CASSQEYRISTDTQYF; J gene: TRBJ2-3; V gene: TRBV4-3; CDR3 length: 16; D gene: -; clone size: -
CDR3 DNA: TGTGCCAGCAGCCACCTAGCGGGGGGGTACGAGCAGTACTTC; CDR3 protein: CASSHLAGGYEQYF; J gene: TRBJ2-7; V gene: TRBV3-1/TRBV3-2; CDR3 length: 14; D gene: TRBD2; clone size: -
CDR3 DNA: TGCAGCGTTGAGGGGGGAGTCTATGGCTACACCTTC; CDR3 protein: CSVEGGVYGYTF; J gene: TRBJ1-2; V gene: TRBV29-1; CDR3 length: 12; D gene: -; clone size: -